Sequencing of this T cell receptor beta chain was carried out in a study of T-cell reconstitution after alpha-beta-depleted transplantation in children. Library preparation (for TCRbeta) was performed with unique molecular identifiers. TCRdb ran MiXCR on the PCR reads and lists one entry per CDR3 protein. The data show about 610,000 distinct CDR3 sequences, 8% to 11% seen once. The CDR3 is 14 residues long. Looked up from germline, CDR1 is SGHRS and CDR2 is YFSETQ. This clonotype originated in a human donor who donated a stem cell graft to a child with acute myeloid leukemia. The chain carries TRBV5-1 and TRBJ2-5, with D unresolved. The J call may be mistaken, given a closer DNA end match to TRBJ2-1. Sample: PBMCs from the stem cell graft donor, taken from the stem cell graft. CDR3 residues: CASSLGFSQETQFF. The CDR3 DNA reads as TGCGCCAGCAGCTTAGGCTTCTCTCAAGAGACCCAGTTCTTC.